The clone carrying this TCR beta chain was detected ten times or more. Amplification of TCR beta CDR3 regions used RNA as the template. An initial round of RT-PCR targeting the TCR CDR3 relied on the HTBI primer set. In TCRdb, the multiplex PCR reads were re-called with MiXCR into one record per CDR3 protein. The sample records 350,000 to 400,000 distinct CDR3 sequences, approximately 19% being singletons. From germline, CDR1 is LNHDA and CDR2 SQIVND (reference sequence). Trimming removed 6 bases from V and 7 bases from J; junction bases left unmatched: 12. This CDR3 region has 15 residues. This entry belongs to a study of T cells in Graves' hyperthyroidism and ophthalmopathy.

The sequence derives from a woman aged 18-35 years with Graves' hyperthyroidism. The chain uses TRBV19 and TRBJ2-5, with 9 bases that match TRBD2. Sequenced material: blood. CDR3 nucleotide sequence: TGTGCCAGTAGCGAAATAGCGGGGGCCCTCGGGACCCAGTACTTC. Translated: CASSEIAGALGTQYF.